The 3 T cell receptor beta chains reported below all come from one sample, sequenced in a study of T cells in localized non-small cell lung cancer. Sequencing used immunoSEQ multiplex PCR; TCRdb keeps in-frame clones, though not all of them. This table has 500 to 700 clones, about 35% appearing once. This specimen was normal lung tissue next to the tumor, taken before any cancer treatment. These receptors came from a man aged 35 to 69 with stage I lung adenocarcinoma.

This clone showed up just a few times. V usage is TRBV2 and J usage is TRBJ2-6; D gene uncertain. Trimming cost V 4 bases and J 6 bases, with 4 bases left between them. This CDR3 is 12 amino acids long. Germline V CDR1 and CDR2: SNHLY, FYNNEI. In DNA, the CDR3 is TGTGCCAGCAGTGGGGAGGCCAACGTCCTGACTTTC. Translation: CASSGEANVLTF.

In its sample, this clone was seen a few times. The chain combines TRBV11-3 with TRBJ2-3, with D perhaps being TRBD1 or TRBD2 (6 bases each). V lost 5 bases to trimming and J lost 5 bases, with 14 bases between them. CDR3 length: 14 amino acids. The germline V gene has CDR1 SGHNT and CDR2 YENEEA. CDR3 coding DNA: TGTGCCAGCAGCCAAGGGGGGTTGGTAGATACGCAGTATTTT. Its translation is CASSQGGLVDTQYF.

This clone turned up a few times. V and J are TRBV9 and TRBJ2-5; 7 bases are a match to TRBD1. The CDR3 loop spans 16 amino acids. Germline V lookup: CDR1 SGDLS, CDR2 YYNGEE. Trimming took 4 bases from V and 4 from J; bases not matched to a gene: 13. In DNA, the CDR3 is TGTGCCAGCAGCCCCTTGCCTCCGACAGGGACAGAGACCCAGTACTTC. The encoded protein is CASSPLPPTGTETQYF.